These 10 T cell receptor beta chains share one sample of origin, sequenced in a study of blood T cell repertoires in COVID-19. Clones were sequenced by immunoSEQ multiplex PCR, and TCRdb holds only the in-frame ones, with some missing. The sample gives over 60,000 clones, around 84% of which show up once; more than 0.8% is in the top ten. The sample consisted of peripheral blood. Source of these receptors: a man between 65 and 85 years old with acute or convalescent COVID-19.

The V gene is TRBV19, the J gene TRBJ2-7; 9 nucleotides agree with TRBD1. The CDR3 extends over 16 amino acids. Per the germline V gene, CDR1 is LNHDA and CDR2 is SQIVND (reference sequence). With 4 bases clipped from V and 0 bases from J, the junction kept 7 bases outside the gene matches. The CDR3 nucleotides are TGTGCCAGTAGTACGCCCCGGGACAGGGCCTCCTACGAGCAGTACTTC. Its translation is CASSTPRDRASYEQYF.

The gene calls are TRBV18 and TRBJ2-3; 12 bases are shared with TRBD2. Germline lookup yields CDR1 KGHSH and CDR2 LQKENI. The CDR3 has 16 residues. J lost 3 bases, V lost 5 bases, and 6 bases had no gene match. Written as DNA, the CDR3 is TGTGCCAGCTCATGGACTAGCGGGAAAGGAACAGATACGCAGTATTTT. Encoded protein: CASSWTSGKGTDTQYF.

The chain joins TRBV7-3 to TRBJ2-7; 10 bases are a match to TRBD1. Germline trimming cut 2 bases from V and 5 bases from J; bases unmatched to any gene: 3. Per germline, CDR1 SGHTA and CDR2 FQGTGA. CDR3 size: 14 residues. The CDR3 DNA is TGTGCCAGCAGCTTATGGGGGACAGGGGACGAGCAGTACTTC. The encoded protein is CASSLWGTGDEQYF.

The V and J genes are TRBV12-5 and TRBJ2-7; the D is unclear. The CDR3 is 11 residues long. V lost 6 bases to trimming and J lost 3 bases, with 6 bases between them. Germline assignment: CDR1 LGHNT and CDR2 FRNRAP. CDR3 in DNA: TGTGCTAGTGGGGTCGGCTACGAGCAGTACTTC. Its translation: CASGVGYEQYF.

The chain couples TRBV6-6 to TRBJ2-5; D not resolved. This CDR3 contains 11 residues. Trimming left V 6 bases short and J 3 bases short, with 5 bases between. Germline V gives CDR1 MNHNY, CDR2 SVGAGI (reference sequence). In DNA, the CDR3 is TGTGCCAGCAGCCAAAAAGAGACCCAGTACTTC. The encoded protein is CASSQKETQYF.

This chain links TRBV9 with TRBJ1-5; perhaps TRBD1 as D (5 bases). This CDR3 spans 13 amino acids. Germline V lookup: CDR1 SGDLS, CDR2 YYNGEE. The V gene lost 1 base and the J gene lost 7 bases, with 9 bases spanning the gap. This CDR3 reads CASSVRAGQPQHF. DNA for the CDR3: TGTGCCAGCAGCGTAAGGGCAGGGCAGCCCCAGCATTTT.

The rearrangement uses TRBV27 and TRBJ2-1; D not resolved. The V gene lost 6 bases and the J gene lost 0 bases, with 15 bases spanning the gap. The germline gives CDR1 MNHEY, CDR2 SMNVEV (reference sequence). The length of the CDR3 is 16 residues. CDR3 residues: CASSPVGASSYNEQFF. CDR3 bases: TGTGCCAGCAGCCCCGTTGGAGCCAGCTCCTACAATGAGCAGTTCTTC.

CDR3 nucleotides: TGTGCCAGCAGCCAAGGGACAGGGGGTGGCTACACCTTC. Residues: CASSQGTGGGYTF. The V call is TRBV3-1 (or the pseudogene TRBV3-2), the J call TRBJ1-2; TRBD1 matches 10 bases. CDR1 and CDR2 (germline): LGHDT, YNNKEL (reference sequence). The CDR3 consists of 13 residues. Trimming cost V 1 base and J 7 bases; bases outside gene matches: 0.

This clone was seen a few times. The chain recombines TRBV23-1 with TRBJ2-2; 8 bases match TRBD1. TRBV23-1 is placed among ORFs of uncertain function. The CDR3 sequence is 16 residues long. V dropped 2 bases and J dropped 4; count of bases not matched to a gene: 6. The CDR3 DNA reads TGCGCCAGCAGTCAACTTAAGACAGGGGTCACCGGGGAGCTGTTTTTT. Its protein product is CASSQLKTGVTGELFF.

The gene calls are TRBV13 and TRBJ2-3; 10 bases fit TRBD2. V shed 3 bases, J shed 6 bases, and the junction held 15 bases outside the gene matches. CDR1 PRHDT and CDR2 FYEKMQ come from the germline V gene (reference sequence). This CDR3 spans 18 amino acids. Here the CDR3 reads CASSLFFPGLAVVDTQYF. Written as DNA, the CDR3 is TGTGCCAGCAGCTTGTTTTTCCCTGGACTAGCGGTCGTGGATACGCAGTATTTT. The complete variable domain, with remaining parts taken from reference TRBV13 and TRBJ2-3, reads AAGVIQSPRHLIKEKRETATLKCYPIPRHDTVYWYQQGPGQDPQFLISFYEKMQSDKGSIPDRFSAQQFSDYHSELNMSSLELGDSALYFCASSLFFPGLAVVDTQYFGPGTRLTVL.